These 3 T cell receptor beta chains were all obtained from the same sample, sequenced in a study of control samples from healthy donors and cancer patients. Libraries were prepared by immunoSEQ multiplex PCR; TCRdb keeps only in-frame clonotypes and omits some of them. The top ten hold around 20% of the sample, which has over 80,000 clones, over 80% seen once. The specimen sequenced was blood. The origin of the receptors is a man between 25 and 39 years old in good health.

The CDR3 reads CASSSGDFTSYNEQFF. The CDR3 DNA reads as TGCGCCAGCAGCAGCGGGGACTTTACCTCCTACAATGAGCAGTTCTTC. The chain recombines TRBV5-1 with TRBJ2-1; 7 nucleotides line up with TRBD2. The CDR3 runs 16 residues. V shed 4 bases, J shed 0 bases, and the junction held 7 bases outside the gene matches. From germline, CDR1 is SGHRS and CDR2 YFSETQ. Variable domain in full (rest from reference TRBV5-1 and TRBJ2-1): KAGVTQTPRYLIKTRGQQVTLSCSPISGHRSVSWYQQTPGQGLQFLFEYFSETQRNKGNFPGRFSGRQFSNSRSEMNVSTLELGDSALYLCASSSGDFTSYNEQFFGPGTRLTVL.

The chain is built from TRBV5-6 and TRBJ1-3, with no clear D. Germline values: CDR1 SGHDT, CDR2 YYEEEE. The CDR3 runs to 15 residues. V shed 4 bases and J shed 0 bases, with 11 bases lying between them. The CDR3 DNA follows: TGTGCCAGCAGCCGATATCGGATCTCTGGAAACACCATATATTTT. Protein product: CASSRYRISGNTIYF.

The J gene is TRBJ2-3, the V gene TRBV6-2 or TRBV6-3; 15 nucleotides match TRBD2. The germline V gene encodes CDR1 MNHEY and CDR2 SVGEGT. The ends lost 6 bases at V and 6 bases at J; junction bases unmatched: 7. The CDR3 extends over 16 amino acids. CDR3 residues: CASSRGLAGGFDTQYF. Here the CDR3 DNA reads TGTGCCAGCAGCCGCGGACTAGCGGGGGGGTTCGATACGCAGTATTTT.